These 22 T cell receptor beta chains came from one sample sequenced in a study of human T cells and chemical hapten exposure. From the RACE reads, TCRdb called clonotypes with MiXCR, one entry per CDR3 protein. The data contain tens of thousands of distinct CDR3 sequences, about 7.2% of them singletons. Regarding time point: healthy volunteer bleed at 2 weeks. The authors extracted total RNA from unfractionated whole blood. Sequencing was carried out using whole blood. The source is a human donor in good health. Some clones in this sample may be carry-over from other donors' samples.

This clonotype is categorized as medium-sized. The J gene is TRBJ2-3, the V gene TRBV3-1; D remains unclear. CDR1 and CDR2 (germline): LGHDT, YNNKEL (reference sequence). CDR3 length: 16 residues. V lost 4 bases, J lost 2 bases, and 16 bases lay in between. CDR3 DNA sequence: TGTGCCAGCAGCCGAGAAGTTGACGGATACACAGATACGCAGTATTTT. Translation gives CASSREVDGYTDTQYF.

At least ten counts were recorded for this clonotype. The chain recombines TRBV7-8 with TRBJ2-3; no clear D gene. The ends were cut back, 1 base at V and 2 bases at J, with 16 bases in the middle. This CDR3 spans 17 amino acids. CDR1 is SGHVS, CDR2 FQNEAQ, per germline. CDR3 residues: CASSLDVDRPSTDTQYF. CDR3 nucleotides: TGTGCCAGCAGCTTAGATGTTGATCGGCCGTCCACAGATACGCAGTATTTT. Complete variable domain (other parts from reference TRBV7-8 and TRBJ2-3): GAGVSQSPRYKVAKRGQDVALRCDPISGHVSLFWYQQALGQGPEFLTYFQNEAQLDKSGLPSDRFFAERPEGSVSTLKIQRTQQEDSAVYLCASSLDVDRPSTDTQYFGPGTRLTVL.

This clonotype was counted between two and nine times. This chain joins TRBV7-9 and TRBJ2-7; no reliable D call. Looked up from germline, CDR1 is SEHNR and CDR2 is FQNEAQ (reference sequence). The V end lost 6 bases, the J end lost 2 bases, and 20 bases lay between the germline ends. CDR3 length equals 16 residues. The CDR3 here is CASRPPVRYDTYEQYF. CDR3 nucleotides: TGTGCCAGCAGACCCCCCGTGCGGTATGACACCTACGAGCAGTACTTC.

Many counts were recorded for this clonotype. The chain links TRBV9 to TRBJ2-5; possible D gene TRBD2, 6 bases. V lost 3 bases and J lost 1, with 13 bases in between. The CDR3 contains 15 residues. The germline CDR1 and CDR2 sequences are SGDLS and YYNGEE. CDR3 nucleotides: TGTGCCAGCAGCGCCGTATTGGGAGGCCAAGAGACCCAGTACTTC. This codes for CASSAVLGGQETQYF.

The CDR3 loop is CATGDRRISEQFF. CDR3 DNA: TGTGCCACAGGGGACAGGAGAATCAGTGAGCAGTTCTTC. The V and J genes are TRBV6-1 and TRBJ2-1; 8 bases align to TRBD1. The junction had 11 bases not matched to a gene; V was cut back by 10 bases and J by 9 bases. Germline CDR1 reads MNHNS; CDR2 reads SASEGT. CDR3 length: 13 residues.

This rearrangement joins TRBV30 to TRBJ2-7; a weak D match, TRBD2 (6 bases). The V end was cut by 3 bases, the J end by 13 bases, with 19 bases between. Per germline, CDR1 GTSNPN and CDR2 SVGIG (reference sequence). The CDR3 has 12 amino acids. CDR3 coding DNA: TGTGCCTGGAGCCTCGGGGGTAGTGCGAGTTACTTC. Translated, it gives CAWSLGGSASYF.

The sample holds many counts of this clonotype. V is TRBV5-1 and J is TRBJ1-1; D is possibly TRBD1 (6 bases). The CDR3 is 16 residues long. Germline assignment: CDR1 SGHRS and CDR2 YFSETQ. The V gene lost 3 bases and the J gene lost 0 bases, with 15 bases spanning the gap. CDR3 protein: CASSSGTGQLNTEAFF. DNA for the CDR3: TGCGCCAGCAGCTCCGGGACTGGACAGCTGAACACTGAAGCTTTCTTT.

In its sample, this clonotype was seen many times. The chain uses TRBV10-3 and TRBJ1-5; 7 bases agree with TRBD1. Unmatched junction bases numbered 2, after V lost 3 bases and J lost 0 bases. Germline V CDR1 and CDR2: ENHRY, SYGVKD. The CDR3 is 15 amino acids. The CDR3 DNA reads TGTGCCATCAGTGATGCAGGGGGTAGCAATCAGCCCCAGCATTTT. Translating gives CAISDAGGSNQPQHF.

In nucleotides, the CDR3 is TGTGCCAGCAGCGCAAGGGACAGGGAAAATGAAAAACTGTTTTTT. As protein: CASSARDRENEKLFF. V and J are TRBV9 and TRBJ1-4; 9 bases fit TRBD1. The germline V gene has CDR1 SGDLS and CDR2 YYNGEE. CDR3 size: 15 residues. After removal of 3 bases from V and 5 bases from J, the junction contained 5 bases not matched to a gene.

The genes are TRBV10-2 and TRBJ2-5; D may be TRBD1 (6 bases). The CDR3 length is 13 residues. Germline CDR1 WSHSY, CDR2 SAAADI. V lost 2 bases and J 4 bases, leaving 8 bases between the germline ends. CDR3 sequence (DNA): TGCGCCAGCAGTGAGAGGGGGAGAGAGACCCAGTACTTC. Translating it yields CASSERGRETQYF.

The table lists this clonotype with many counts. CDR3 in DNA: TGTGCCAGCAAGGCGGGGGGGCTGGAGACCCAGTACTTC. It translates to CASKAGGLETQYF. The chain carries TRBV2 and TRBJ2-5, with TRBD2 matching 9 bases. The CDR3 loop spans 13 amino acids. In germline, CDR1 is SNHLY, CDR2 FYNNEI. The V gene end was trimmed by 7 bases and the J gene end by 5 bases; junction bases not matched to a gene: 5.

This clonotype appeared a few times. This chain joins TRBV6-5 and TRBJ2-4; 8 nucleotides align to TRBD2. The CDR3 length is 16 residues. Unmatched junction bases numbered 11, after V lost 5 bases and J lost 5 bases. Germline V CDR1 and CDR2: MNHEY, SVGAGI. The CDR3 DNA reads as TGTGCCAGCAGTCCCTTACCGGGACTAGTAGAAAACATTCAGTACTTC. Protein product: CASSPLPGLVENIQYF.

CDR3 DNA sequence: TGTGCCAGCAGTTTGGTAGAAGATGGCTACACCTTC. Encoded protein: CASSLVEDGYTF. The chain uses TRBV6-6 and TRBJ1-2, with D unclear. Per germline, CDR1 MNHNY and CDR2 SVGAGI (reference sequence). The CDR3 has 12 residues. Between the trimmed V and J ends, which lost 4 bases and 6 bases, there was a span of 9 bases.

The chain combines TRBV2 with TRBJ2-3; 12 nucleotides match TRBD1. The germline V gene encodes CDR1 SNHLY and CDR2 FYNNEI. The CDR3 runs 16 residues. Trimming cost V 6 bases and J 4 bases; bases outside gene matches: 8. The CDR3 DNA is TGTGCCAGCAGACCCGGGACAGGGGGCCGCTCAGATACGCAGTATTTT. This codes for CASRPGTGGRSDTQYF. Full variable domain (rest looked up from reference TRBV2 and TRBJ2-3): EPEVTQTPSHQVTQMGQEVILRCVPISNHLYFYWYRQILGQKVEFLVSFYNNEISEKSEIFDDQFSVERPDGSNFTLKIRSTKLEDSAMYFCASRPGTGGRSDTQYFGPGTRLTVL.

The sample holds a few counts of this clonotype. CDR3 protein: CAWSVSANQPQHF. CDR3 nucleotides: TGTGCCTGGAGTGTTTCGGCCAATCAGCCCCAGCATTTT. The rearrangement joins TRBV30 to TRBJ1-5; no definite D call. The CDR3 extends over 13 amino acids. The V end was cut by 0 bases, the J end by 3 bases, with 6 bases between. CDR1 and CDR2 from the germline V gene are GTSNPN and SVGIG (reference sequence). Looking up the rest from reference TRBV30 and TRBJ1-5 gives the full variable domain: SQTIHQWPATLVQPVGSPLSLECTVEGTSNPNLYWYRQAAGRGLQLLFYSVGIGQISSEVPQNLSASRPQDRQFILSSKKLLLSDSGFYLCAWSVSANQPQHFGDGTRLSIL.

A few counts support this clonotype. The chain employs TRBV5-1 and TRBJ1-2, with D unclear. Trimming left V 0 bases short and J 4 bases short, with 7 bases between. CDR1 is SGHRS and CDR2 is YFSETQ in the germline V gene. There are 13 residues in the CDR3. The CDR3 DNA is TGCGCCAGCAGCTTGGCCGCAACCTATGGCTACACCTTC. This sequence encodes CASSLAATYGYTF.

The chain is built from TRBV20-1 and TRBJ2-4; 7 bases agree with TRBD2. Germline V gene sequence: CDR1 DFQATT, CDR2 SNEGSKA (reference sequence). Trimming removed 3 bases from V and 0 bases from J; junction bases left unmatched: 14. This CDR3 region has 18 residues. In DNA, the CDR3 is TGCAGTGCTAGCTTCGTGACTAGCTCAAAACTAGCCAAAAACATTCAGTACTTC. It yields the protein CSASFVTSSKLAKNIQYF.

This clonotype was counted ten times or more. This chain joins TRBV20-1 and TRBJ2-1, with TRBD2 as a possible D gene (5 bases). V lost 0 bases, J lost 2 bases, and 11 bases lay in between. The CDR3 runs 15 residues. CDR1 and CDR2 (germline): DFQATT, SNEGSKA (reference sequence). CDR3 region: CSARDGASTYNEQFF. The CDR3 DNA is TGCAGTGCTAGAGATGGAGCTAGCACCTACAATGAGCAGTTCTTC.

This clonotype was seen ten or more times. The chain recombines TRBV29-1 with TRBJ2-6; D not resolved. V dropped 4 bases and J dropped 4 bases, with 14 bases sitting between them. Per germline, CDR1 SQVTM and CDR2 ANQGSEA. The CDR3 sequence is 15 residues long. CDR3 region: CSVVAGNPGANVLTF. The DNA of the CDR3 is TGCAGCGTTGTTGCAGGCAACCCCGGGGCCAACGTCCTGACTTTC.

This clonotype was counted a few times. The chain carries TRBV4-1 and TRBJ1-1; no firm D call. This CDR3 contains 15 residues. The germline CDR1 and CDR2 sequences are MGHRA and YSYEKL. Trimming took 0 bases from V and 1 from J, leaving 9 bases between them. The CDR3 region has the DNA TGCGCCAGCAGCCAAGAGGGCGCACAGAACACTGAAGCTTTCTTT. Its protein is CASSQEGAQNTEAFF.

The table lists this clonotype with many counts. The DNA for the CDR3 is TGTGCCAGCTCACCGAGTGGACTACTTCAAAATGAGCAGTTCTTC. It is translated as CASSPSGLLQNEQFF. This chain joins TRBV18 and TRBJ2-1; the D gene is possibly TRBD2 (6 bases). Looked up from germline, CDR1 is KGHSH and CDR2 is LQKENI. V was pared by 3 bases and J by 7 bases, with 16 bases between. The CDR3 is made up of 15 amino acids.

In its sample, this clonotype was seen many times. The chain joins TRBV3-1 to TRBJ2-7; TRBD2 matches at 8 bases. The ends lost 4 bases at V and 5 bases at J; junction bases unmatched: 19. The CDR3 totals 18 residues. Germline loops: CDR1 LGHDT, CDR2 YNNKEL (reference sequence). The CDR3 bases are TGTGCCAGCAGCCTGTCCCTGAGGTTGACTAGCGTTACAGACGAGCAGTACTTC. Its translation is CASSLSLRLTSVTDEQYF.